This T cell receptor beta chain is drawn from a study of blood T cell repertoires in COVID-19. Study information: There were acute and convalescent COVID-19 samples, and they came from the United States, Italy and Spain.

Recruitment covered about two dozen US areas and drew participants whose ages spanned about 18 to 90 years. Participants had their cohort set by participant-reported clinical history. In the original processing: Estimation of nucleated cell counts was performed using reference gene primer amplification. Some clones are missing from TCRdb's copy, which holds only in-frame ones; the method was immunoSEQ multiplex PCR. D and trimming were read from the DNA, whereas the V and J calls and clone size are those reported in that table. The table includes 250,000 to 300,000 clones, approximately 85% detected once. The CDR3 runs to 14 residues. Trimming removed 10 bases at V and 0 bases at J, with 13 bases between. Germline assignment: CDR1 MDHEN and CDR2 SYDVKM.

Input material: PBMCs or T cells enriched from blood (not recorded which). This clonotype was obtained from a woman younger than 45 who had recovered from COVID-19. V usage is TRBV28 and J usage is TRBJ1-3, with D possibly TRBD1 on 5 matching bases. This chain's CDR3 is CATLDTASGNTIYF. Here the CDR3 DNA reads TGTGCCACCCTGGACACCGCCTCTGGAAACACCATATATTTT.